This TCR beta chain emerged from a study of cytomegalovirus exposure and HLA in healthy donors. CDR1 is SNHLY, CDR2 FYNNEI, per germline. This CDR3 spans 14 amino acids. The trim removed 3 bases at V and 5 bases at J, leaving 6 bases unmatched. The PCR ran on 60 Vbeta and 13 Jbeta primers. Sequencing was performed with immunoSEQ multiplex PCR; in TCRdb, only in-frame clones are kept and a portion is missing. Seen here are about 55,000 clones, about 77% observed once, and the top ten hold more than 2.5%. As regards this clone: The antigen remains unidentified.

The study, taken as a whole, reports: Some TCR beta chains (roughly 150 of them) were listed as cytomegalovirus-associated. Relative to the approximately 680-donor mean, N-insertions were reportedly fewer in an Asian-associated ancestry cluster in a later analysis.

The sample taken for sequencing was PBMCs. The source of this sequence is a female donor in good health and CMV-seronegative. V usage is TRBV2 and J usage is TRBJ2-5; TRBD2 matches 7 bases. The CDR3 reads CASSDGVGGETQYF. The CDR3, as DNA: TGTGCCAGCAGTGATGGGGTGGGGGGGGAGACCCAGTACTTC. Filled out from reference TRBV2 and TRBJ2-5, the complete variable domain reads EPEVTQTPSHQVTQMGQEVILRCVPISNHLYFYWYRQILGQKVEFLVSFYNNEISEKSEIFDDQFSVERPDGSNFTLKIRSTKLEDSAMYFCASSDGVGGETQYFGPGTRLLVL.